One and the same sample provided the 14 T cell receptor beta chains below, sequenced in a study of cytomegalovirus exposure and HLA in healthy donors. Primers: 60 Vbeta forward and 13 Jbeta reverse. Method: immunoSEQ multiplex PCR; TCRdb's copy keeps in-frame clones and lacks some. The sample holds about 130,000 clones. Sequenced sample: PBMCs. Receptors were obtained from an older woman in good health and CMV-seronegative.

The chain couples TRBV5-4 to TRBJ2-5; 12 bases are a match to TRBD2. V shed 4 bases and J 2 bases; nucleotides not matched to a gene: 6. The CDR3 has 16 residues. Germline V gives CDR1 SGHNT, CDR2 YYREEE (reference sequence). The CDR3 region has the DNA TGTGCCAGCAGCCCGCCGACTAGCGGGGGACAAGAGACCCAGTACTTC. Translating gives CASSPPTSGGQETQYF.

The CDR3 spells CASSVRDQGANTEAFF. In nucleotides, the CDR3 is TGTGCCAGCAGCGTAAGGGATCAGGGGGCGAACACTGAAGCTTTCTTT. This rearrangement joins TRBV9 to TRBJ1-1; TRBD1 agrees at 8 bases. V was pared by 1 base and J by 1 base, with 6 bases of the junction left unmatched. The CDR3 covers 16 residues. Germline-derived CDR1 and CDR2 are SGDLS and YYNGEE. Using reference TRBV9 and TRBJ1-1 for the parts outside the CDR3, the full variable domain is DSGVTQTPKHLITATGQRVTLRCSPRSGDLSVYWYQQSLDQGLQFLIQYYNGEERAKGNILERFSAQQFPDLHSELNLSSLELGDSALYFCASSVRDQGANTEAFFGQGTRLTVV.

The J gene is TRBJ2-4, the V gene TRBV5-6; D gene ambiguous. V lost 0 bases to trimming and J lost 8 bases, with 9 bases between them. This CDR3 has 13 residues. Germline V gene data show CDR1 as SGHDT and CDR2 as YYEEEE. This CDR3 reads CASSLGAMDIQYF. For the CDR3, the DNA is TGTGCCAGCAGCTTGGGGGCAATGGACATTCAGTACTTC.

The rearrangement links TRBV28 to TRBJ1-1; D possibly corresponds to TRBD1 (6 bases). The length of the CDR3 is 15 residues. V was clipped by 3 bases and J by 11 bases, with 22 bases between them. CDR1 is MDHEN and CDR2 is SYDVKM in the germline V gene. CDR3 residues: CASSFTYGSLRGAFF. Here the CDR3 DNA reads TGTGCCAGCAGTTTCACCTATGGCAGCCTCAGGGGTGCTTTCTTT.

The chain links TRBV4-1 to TRBJ1-6, with no clear D. CDR1 and CDR2 (germline): MGHRA, YSYEKL. V was pared by 4 bases and J by 8 bases, with 9 bases between. This CDR3 has 13 amino acids. In DNA form, the CDR3 reads TGCGCCAGCAGCCTCGCGGAGCATTCACCCCTCCACTTT. Residues: CASSLAEHSPLHF.

The chain employs TRBV28 and TRBJ2-1, with 10 bases identical to TRBD1. The CDR3 length is 14 residues. Per germline, CDR1 MDHEN and CDR2 SYDVKM. With 7 bases clipped from V and 4 bases from J, the junction kept 4 bases outside the gene matches. The CDR3 DNA sequence: TGTGCCAGCATTACGGGACAGGGGTACAATGAGCAGTTCTTC. Its protein is CASITGQGYNEQFF.

The chain couples TRBV5-1 to TRBJ2-7; 9 bases agree with TRBD1. This CDR3 is 15 amino acids long. Germline-derived CDR1 and CDR2 are SGHRS and YFSETQ. V dropped 3 bases and J dropped 3; count of bases not matched to a gene: 7. For the CDR3, the DNA is TGCGCCAGCAGCTCACCCGGGACAGGGCACTACGAGCAGTACTTC. Amino acids: CASSSPGTGHYEQYF.

This chain connects TRBV19 to TRBJ2-7, with 9 positions matching TRBD1. The junction had 8 bases not matched to a gene; V was cut back by 5 bases and J by 3 bases. Germline CDR1 reads LNHDA; CDR2 reads SQIVND (reference sequence). CDR3 size: 15 residues. The CDR3: CASSQGTGRIYEQYF. CDR3 nucleotides: TGTGCCAGTAGTCAGGGGACAGGGAGGATCTACGAGCAGTACTTC.

The rearrangement uses TRBV19 and TRBJ1-5; TRBD1 matches 7 bases. Germline V lookup: CDR1 LNHDA, CDR2 SQIVND (reference sequence). The length of the CDR3 is 15 residues. V was clipped by 4 bases and J by 0 bases; unmatched bases: 3. The CDR3 is CASSRTGYSNQPQHF. The CDR3 nucleotides are TGTGCCAGTAGTAGGACAGGCTATAGCAATCAGCCCCAGCATTTT.

The chain joins TRBV28 to TRBJ1-6; a weak D match, TRBD1 (6 bases). The CDR3 is made up of 16 amino acids. Germline V gene lookup returns CDR1 MDHEN and CDR2 SYDVKM. The V gene lost 6 bases and the J gene lost 10 bases, with 22 bases spanning the gap. The CDR3 coding sequence is TGTGCCAGCAGCCCGGGACAAATAAGGGGAAGGTCACCCCTCCACTTT. It yields the protein CASSPGQIRGRSPLHF.

The chain recombines TRBV11-2 with TRBJ2-7, with a tentative D call TRBD2 (5 bases). CDR1 is SGHAT, CDR2 FQNNGV, per germline. V shed 6 bases and J shed 6 bases, with 24 bases lying between them. This CDR3 contains 16 residues. CDR3: CASREPGRGKNPEQYF. The DNA for the CDR3 is TGTGCCAGCAGAGAACCCGGACGGGGAAAGAATCCCGAGCAGTACTTC.

J is TRBJ2-5 and V is TRBV6-5; D unresolved. The ends were cut back, 0 bases at V and 5 bases at J, with 13 bases in the middle. Germline loops: CDR1 MNHEY, CDR2 SVGAGI. This CDR3 has 15 amino acids. This chain's CDR3 is CASSYSIPSGETQYF. CDR3 coding DNA: TGTGCCAGCAGTTACTCGATACCATCCGGGGAGACCCAGTACTTC.

The chain has TRBV9 and TRBJ2-7, with D perhaps TRBD1 (5 bases). V lost 3 bases to trimming and J lost 6 bases, with 10 bases between them. Germline CDR1 reads SGDLS; CDR2 reads YYNGEE. This CDR3 comprises 12 residues. The CDR3 DNA follows: TGTGCCAGCAGCGACCAGGGCAGCGAGCAGTACTTC. This gives the protein CASSDQGSEQYF. Supplemented by reference TRBV9 and TRBJ2-7, the full variable domain reads DSGVTQTPKHLITATGQRVTLRCSPRSGDLSVYWYQQSLDQGLQFLIQYYNGEERAKGNILERFSAQQFPDLHSELNLSSLELGDSALYFCASSDQGSEQYFGPGTRLTVT.

The rearrangement uses TRBV30 and TRBJ2-1; 10 nucleotides line up with TRBD1. CDR3 size: 15 residues. V lost 4 bases and J lost 7; bases outside the gene matches: 10. Germline-derived CDR1 and CDR2 are GTSNPN and SVGIG (reference sequence). The CDR3 region has the DNA TGTGCCTGGAATCGGGACAGGGGTGGAGGTAATGAGCAGTTCTTC. Its translation is CAWNRDRGGGNEQFF.